Sequencing of this TCR beta chain was carried out in a study of regulatory T cells in long-lasting Graves disease. CDR3 regions were amplified by Arm-PCR using iRepertoire HTBI primers to build TCR beta libraries. TCRdb reprocessed the multiplex PCR reads via MiXCR and lists one record per CDR3 protein. The data contain 350,000 to 500,000 distinct CDR3 sequences, roughly 15% of them singletons. V lost 1 base and J 7 bases, leaving 8 bases between the germline ends. Looked up from germline, CDR1 is SGHTA and CDR2 is FQGNSA. The CDR3 is 13 residues long. This clonotype was counted only a few times. Time point in this sample: newly diagnosed GD, antithyroid drugs for less than 3 months. Construction of the TCR library relied on RNA isolated from PBMCs. These data also featured in a second study, about T cells in Graves' hyperthyroidism and ophthalmopathy.

The V gene is TRBV7-2, the J gene TRBJ1-3; D is undetermined. The sequence derives from a woman between 18 and 30 years old with Graves disease. This specimen was peripheral blood mononuclear cells (PBMCs), taken at new diagnosis, from a patient treated with antithyroid drugs. The CDR3 spells CASSLDFVNTIYF. CDR3 bases: TGTGCCAGCAGCTTAGATTTTGTTAACACCATATATTTT.